This TCR beta chain was recovered during a study of shared clonotypes between healthy human individuals. Background on the study: With ages of 18 to 49, the donors were a couple of women and a few men.

Study-level results: For naive CD4 cells, around 5% of clonotypes were shared across a few donors. In general, naive subsets displayed greater estimated richness than memory subsets did.

Authors' processing steps: With immunoSEQ giving junction-only sequences and no quality scores, filtering differed. The protocol was immunoSEQ multiplex PCR, while the TCRdb copy is restricted to in-frame clones and leaves out a portion. D and trimming come from the DNA, and the V and J calls and clone size come from that table. Of about 600,000 clones listed, 95% to 98% were seen once; the top ten hold approximately 0.33%. Naive CD8 populations comprised CD45RO-negative cells positively selected for CCR7, excluding terminally differentiated effector memory CD45RA+ cells. Trimming pared 2 bases from V and 0 bases from J, leaving 11 bases between. This CDR3 comprises 14 residues. Germline-derived CDR1 and CDR2 are SQVTM and ANQGSEA. The sample holds one count of this clone. Its target is not known.

The rearrangement uses TRBV29-1 and TRBJ2-7; no clear D gene. Sample: naive CD8+ T cells sorted from blood. The receptor comes from a man aged 30 to 39 in good health. CDR3 loop: CSVETHSNSYEQYF. CDR3 sequence (DNA): TGCAGCGTTGAAACACACTCAAACTCCTACGAGCAGTACTTC.